These T cell receptor beta chains were read from a single sample in a study of cytomegalovirus exposure and HLA in healthy donors. Assay: immunoSEQ multiplex PCR; the TCRdb copy retains only in-frame clones and omits some. The table shows around 160,000 clones, with 68% occurring only once. Sequenced material: PBMCs. Every receptor here comes from a man in his fifties or sixties in good health and CMV-seronegative. The CDR3 runs from the conserved cysteine through the conserved F or W. The D gene is left open where the match is weak. The size field is filled for only some rows; it gives once, few, many or a size class.

D	length	V	size	J	DNA	CDR3
TRBD1	14	TRBV6-1	.	TRBJ2-2	TGTGCCAGCAAGGGACAGGGTGGCACCGGGGAGCTGTTTTTT	CASKGQGGTGELFF
.	14	TRBV6-5	.	TRBJ1-3	TGTGCCAGCAGTTCGGGGAACTCTGGAAACACCATATATTTT	CASSSGNSGNTIYF
.	13	TRBV6-5	.	TRBJ1-4	TGTGCCAGCAGTTACAGGGGAGGCGAAAAACTGTTTTTT	CASSYRGGEKLFF
TRBD1	16	TRBV4-1	.	TRBJ1-2	TGCGCCAGCAGCCTATCTACCGGGACAGCCAGCTATGGCTACACCTTC	CASSLSTGTASYGYTF
.	14	TRBV28	.	TRBJ1-3	TGTGCCAGCAGTTCCGACACCCCTGGAAACACCATATATTTT	CASSSDTPGNTIYF
TRBD1	17	TRBV5-8	once	TRBJ1-4	TGTGCCAGCAGCCCCCGGACAGGGTGGAGGGCTAATGAAAAACTGTTTTTT	CASSPRTGWRANEKLFF
.	15	TRBV28	.	TRBJ2-6	TGTGCCAGCACCCAAGGAGGGTCTGGGGCCAACGTCCTGACTTTC	CASTQGGSGANVLTF
.	11	TRBV20-1	.	TRBJ2-7	TGCAGTGCTTCCACAGGGTACGAGCAGTACTTC	CSASTGYEQYF
TRBD1	13	TRBV6-4	.	TRBJ2-7	TGTGCCAGCAGCTCAGGGGGCACAGGCGAGCAGTACTTC	CASSSGGTGEQYF
.	16	TRBV5-1	few	TRBJ2-7	TGCGCCAGCAGCTTGGTTTCTGGGACATTAATCTACGAGCAGTACTTC	CASSLVSGTLIYEQYF
.	17	TRBV6-1	.	TRBJ2-5	TGTGCCAGCAGTGAAGCTAGTCAGTCAATTAGGCGGGAGACCCAGTACTTC	CASSEASQSIRRETQYF
.	13	TRBV18	.	TRBJ1-4	TGTGCCAGCTCCCCGCGAGGCTTTGAAAAACTGTTTTTT	CASSPRGFEKLFF
TRBD2	18	TRBV27	.	TRBJ2-3	TGTGCCAGCAGTTTCCCCGGGTCGGGGGGGGAGAACACAGATACGCAGTATTTT	CASSFPGSGGENTDTQYF
.	15	TRBV5-4	few	TRBJ1-6	TGTGCCACTAGGGGGGGGGACAATTATAATTCACCCCTCCACTTT	CATRGGDNYNSPLHF
.	14	TRBV27	.	TRBJ2-2	TGTGCCAGCAGTTTCCTAGCCCACACCGGGGAGCTGTTTTTT	CASSFLAHTGELFF
TRBD1	15	TRBV11-1	.	TRBJ2-7	TGTGCCAGCAGCTCGGAGACAGGGTTGGCCTACGAGCAGTACTTC	CASSSETGLAYEQYF
TRBD2	16	TRBV6-5	.	TRBJ2-1	TGTGCCAGCAGTTCCCGGACTAGCGGATTTTTCAATGAGCAGTTCTTC	CASSSRTSGFFNEQFF
.	15	TRBV6-6	few	TRBJ1-1	TGTGCCAGCAGTTATTGGAGGGAGGATGGCGCTGAAGCTTTCTTT	CASSYWREDGAEAFF
TRBD1	18	TRBV7-2	.	TRBJ2-6	TGTGCCAGCAGCTCCAGGGGGACAGGGCCCTCTGGGGCCAACGTCCTGACTTTC	CASSSRGTGPSGANVLTF
TRBD1	15	TRBV27	.	TRBJ1-6	TGTGCCAGCAGTCAACCGGGACAGGGTGGCTCACCCCTCCACTTT	CASSQPGQGGSPLHF
.	16	TRBV7-9	.	TRBJ2-1	TGTGCCAGCAGCTTAGGGGGGGTGGGATCCTACAATGAGCAGTTCTTC	CASSLGGVGSYNEQFF
.	10	TRBV20-1	.	TRBJ1-1	TGCAGTGCCGGTCGGGCTGAAGCTTTCTTT	CSAGRAEAFF
.	14	TRBV5-1	.	TRBJ2-1	TGCGCCAGCAGCTTCGGGACACAACTCAATGAGCAGTTCTTC	CASSFGTQLNEQFF
.	16	TRBV9	.	TRBJ2-3	TGTGCCAGCAGCGTAGTAGATCAGGGGAGGGCAGATACGCAGTATTTT	CASSVVDQGRADTQYF
.	11	TRBV6-6	.	TRBJ1-5	TGTGCCAGCAGTCAGAATCAGCCCCAGCATTTT	CASSQNQPQHF
TRBD1	16	TRBV10-3	few	TRBJ2-7	TGTGCCATCAGTGAGCCGGGACAGGGAGGAGGGTACGAGCAGTACTTC	CAISEPGQGGGYEQYF
.	13	TRBV6-6	.	TRBJ1-1	TGTGCCAGCAGTTCCAGTATTGACACTGAAGCTTTCTTT	CASSSSIDTEAFF
TRBD2	17	TRBV28	.	TRBJ2-7	TGTGCCAGCAGTTTAAGGCTAGCGGGGGGCACAACGTACGAGCAGTACTTC	CASSLRLAGGTTYEQYF
TRBD2	14	TRBV10-2	.	TRBJ2-5	TGCGCCAGCTCCGCCGGGACTAGATCAGAGACCCAGTACTTC	CASSAGTRSETQYF
TRBD1	16	TRBV5-1	.	TRBJ1-1	TGCGCCAGCAGCTGGGGGACAGGGGGCTTCAGCACTGAAGCTTTCTTT	CASSWGTGGFSTEAFF
TRBD2	15	TRBV27	.	TRBJ2-1	TGTGCCAGCAGTTATGGCGGGGGGCTATACAATGAGCAGTTCTTC	CASSYGGGLYNEQFF
TRBD1	14	TRBV5-1	.	TRBJ2-7	TGCGCCAGCCACACTTCCGGGACAGGGGGAGAGCAGTACTTC	CASHTSGTGGEQYF
.	12	TRBV13	few	TRBJ2-1	TGTGCCAGCAGGGGTCGTCGTACGGGGCAGTTCTTC	CASRGRRTGQFF
.	13	TRBV11-2	.	TRBJ2-1	TGTGCCAGCAGCTTAGGACTAGTCAATGAGCAGTTCTTC	CASSLGLVNEQFF
.	10	TRBV20-1	.	TRBJ2-1	TGCAGTGTTGAGAGGGATGAGCAGTTCTTC	CSVERDEQFF